These 2 T cell receptor beta chains share one sample of origin, sequenced in a study of T cell clones after liver transplantation. Only in-frame clones appear in the TCRdb table, and some are missing; sequencing was by immunoSEQ multiplex PCR. The table includes roughly 74,000 clones, approximately 80% detected once. The sequenced sample was CD4+ T cells from blood, obtained before liver transplant. The receptors shown here come from a human donor who received a liver transplant.

This chain connects TRBV28 to TRBJ2-5; weak D call: TRBD2 (6 bases). CDR3 length: 15 residues. The V end lost 3 bases, the J end lost 4 bases, and 15 bases lay between the germline ends. CDR1 is MDHEN, CDR2 SYDVKM, per germline. The CDR3 reads CASSFPGSRGETQYF. The CDR3 DNA sequence: TGTGCCAGCAGTTTCCCCGGGAGCCGAGGAGAGACCCAGTACTTC.

This clone came up a few times. This sequence joins TRBV5-4 and TRBJ1-1; D unclear. Germline V lookup: CDR1 SGHNT, CDR2 YYREEE (reference sequence). Deletions cut 3 bases from V and 0 bases from J, with 12 bases between. This CDR3 is 15 amino acids long. CDR3 residues: CASSSGRQLNTEAFF. CDR3 sequence (DNA): TGTGCCAGCAGCTCTGGTCGTCAGTTGAACACTGAAGCTTTCTTT.